Shown below are 3 T cell receptor beta chains from a single sample sequenced in a study of T-cell reconstitution after alpha-beta-depleted transplantation in children. Researchers prepared the TCRbeta library using unique molecular identifiers, the study reports. TCRdb itself ran the PCR reads through MiXCR, one entry per CDR3 protein. The table has 280,000 or so distinct CDR3 sequences, roughly 12% seen once. Sequencing was performed on peripheral blood, taken 180 days after TCRalphabeta/CD19-depleted stem cell transplant. Receptor source: a male patient aged 2-10 years who had a stem cell transplant for chronic granulomatous disease, so the T cells may come from the graft donor.

This clonotype appeared many times. At one of its ends the junction is not consistent with the germline gene, which may arise from a read error. V usage is TRBV7-9 and J usage is TRBJ2-3, with 14 bases matching TRBD2. The CDR3 extends over 13 amino acids. Germline V gene data show CDR1 as SEHNR and CDR2 as FQNEAQ (reference sequence). The DNA of the CDR3 is TGTGCCAGCAGCTTACAAGGGACTAGCGGGAGACAATTT. Residues: CASSLQGTSGRQF.

At least ten counts were recorded for this clonotype. This chain joins TRBV25-1 and TRBJ2-1, with a weak D call TRBD2 (5 bases). The V gene lost 1 base and the J gene lost 10 bases, with 20 bases spanning the gap. Germline CDR1 and CDR2: MGHDK and SYGVNS. The CDR3 totals 16 residues. The CDR3 sequence is CASSESMGRGGDEQFF. CDR3 sequence (DNA): TGTGCCAGCAGTGAATCCATGGGGAGAGGAGGAGACGAGCAGTTCTTC.

In its sample, this clonotype was seen many times. The rearrangement joins TRBV6-1 to TRBJ2-5, with D possibly matching TRBD2 (5 bases). Germline values: CDR1 MNHNS, CDR2 SASEGT. This CDR3 spans 16 amino acids. The V and J ends lost 8 bases and 4 bases respectively, with 23 bases between them. CDR3 nucleotide sequence: TGTGCCAGCGGAGGAGGACCGCGAAACGGATTAGAGACCCAGTACTTC. Encoded protein: CASGGGPRNGLETQYF.